The 4 T cell receptor beta chains presented below share a single source sample, sequenced in a study of control samples from healthy donors and cancer patients (dated by TCRdb to 2018 to 2020). Library generation was performed with the immunoSEQ multiplex PCR assay. This immuneACCESS table, as held by TCRdb, lists in-frame sequences with V and J called but not all clones. Of the missing ones, under half trace to an unresolved V gene in checked studies; the others have no known cause. This sample lists some 140,000 clones; just under 95% were detected once. The top ten hold around 6.2% of the sample. Input material: blood. All receptors come from a man aged 35 to 55 in good health.

As for this clone: An end of the junction does not agree with germline; a read error may underlie this. The rearrangement joins TRBV3-1 (or the pseudogene TRBV3-2) to TRBJ1-2; 7 bases agree with TRBD1. CDR1 and CDR2 (germline): LGHDT, YNNKEL (reference sequence). The CDR3 extends over 13 amino acids. The CDR3 region is CASSQDRDRERYF. The CDR3 DNA reads TGTGCCAGCAGCCAGGATCGAGACAGGGAACGATACTTC.

V gene TRBV2 combines with J gene TRBJ1-6; a weak D match, TRBD1 (5 bases). CDR3 length: 15 amino acids. The V gene lost 6 bases and the J gene lost 1 base, with 10 bases spanning the gap. The germline CDR1 and CDR2 sequences are SNHLY and FYNNEI. CDR3: CASSRQQSYNSPLHF. CDR3 in DNA: TGTGCCAGCAGCCGACAGCAATCCTATAATTCACCCCTCCACTTT.

The chain couples TRBV25-1 to TRBJ2-5; D uncertain. The CDR3 has 15 residues. V was shortened by 3 bases and J by 2 bases, with 13 bases between the two germline ends. The germline gives CDR1 MGHDK, CDR2 SYGVNS. The CDR3 reads CASSDLTNGQETQYF. DNA for the CDR3: TGTGCCAGCAGTGACCTCACCAACGGGCAAGAGACCCAGTACTTC.

J is TRBJ2-3 and V is TRBV7-2; D is perhaps TRBD1 (6 bases). The V end lost 6 bases, the J end lost 6 bases, and 19 bases lay between the germline ends. Germline values: CDR1 SGHTA, CDR2 FQGNSA. The CDR3 covers 15 residues. The DNA for the CDR3 is TGTGCCAGCAGTTCAGAGGGCAGGACAGCCGATACGCAGTATTTT. Protein sequence: CASSSEGRTADTQYF.